This record covers a single TCR beta chain. What it binds is not known. Only in-frame clones appear in the TCRdb table, and some are missing; sequencing was by immunoSEQ multiplex PCR. Its listing shows 9,000 to 10,000 clones. These data are taken from a study of synovial regulatory T cells in juvenile arthritis. Study findings and constraints: Synovial Teff and blood CPL repertoires partially overlapped with iaTreg TCR repertoires, which were largely patient-private. Synovial Tregs shared more CDR3 sequences with iaTregs than other blood Tregs.

This CDR3 is built from 15 residues. No nucleotide data were recorded. The germline V gene encodes CDR1 MNHEY and CDR2 SMNVEV (reference sequence). Donors were approximately eleven juvenile idiopathic arthritis patients with active disease, 3 polyarticular and 8 oligoarticular. Sample: Treg cells from blood. The subset is: remaining (HLA-DR-negative) circulating blood Treg cells. This clonotype was sampled from a donor aged 2-30 years with juvenile idiopathic arthritis. The rearrangement uses TRBV27 and TRBJ2-7; absent DNA, TCRdb's TRBD2 call cannot be checked. This CDR3 reads CASRLSGRPFHEQYF.